This TCR beta chain was recorded in a study of cytomegalovirus exposure and HLA in healthy donors. Study as a whole: There were approximately 85 million unique TCRs (from HLA-typed donors) in an early data release.

This clone was seen more than once but under ten times. The CDR3 is 15 residues long. Trimming cost V 1 base and J 5 bases; bases outside gene matches: 4. Looked up from germline, CDR1 is SGHDN and CDR2 is FVKESK. PCR primers comprised 60 Vbeta and 13 Jbeta primers. Authors' analysis steps: A follow-up analysis tallied tens of millions of unique TCR beta chains, approximately 10 million shared. Sequencing was performed with immunoSEQ multiplex PCR; in TCRdb, only in-frame clones are kept and a portion is missing. The DNA was the basis for D and trimming; V, J and clone size are from that table. The sample carries fewer than 110,000 clones, around four fifths recorded once. Healthy bone marrow donors supplied every sample.

This clonotype was obtained from a man in his forties in good health and CMV-seronegative. The sample was PBMCs. The chain joins TRBV14 to TRBJ2-5; TRBD2 agrees at 10 bases. CDR3: CASSQVSGGAETQYF. The CDR3 nucleotides read TGTGCCAGCAGCCAAGTCAGCGGGGGGGCGGAGACCCAGTACTTC.